Sequencing of this T cell receptor beta chain was carried out in a study of cytomegalovirus exposure and HLA in healthy donors (dated by TCRdb to the late 2010s). Turning to the overall study: In an earlier analysis of approximately 640 of the donors, approximately 300 Gb of sequence data and 90 million to 120 million unique TCR beta sequences from 180 million or so T cells were reported. The study profiled the T cell repertoires of 500 to 800 subjects by immunosequencing and related them to cytomegalovirus serostatus. All discovery cohort repertoires had been generated on a single sequencing platform. The study aimed to test whether signatures of past pathogen exposure could be identified by cataloging public T cell receptors. A later genetic analysis took genome-wide SNP genotypes for about 55% of the roughly 670 donors and used that subset as a discovery cohort. In the later analysis, no new phenotypic data were used to find candidate immune exposures; instead, reliance was placed on TCR beta sequences and their occurrence across donors. Of the 350 to 450 genotyped donors, approximately 80% fell in the genetic ancestry cluster associated with self-reported Caucasian donors. Along with the roughly 670-subject first cohort, a separate validation cohort of about 110 different subjects was used. The number of typed donors differed by locus: about 629-640 for A, B, C, DRB1 and DQB1; 500 to 550 for DQA1; around 580 for DPA1; and around 470 for DPB1. To decide whether each TCR beta V gene segment behaved as functional or pseudogenic, an earlier analysis of approximately 620 of the donors relied on high-throughput TCR beta sequencing. Class I and class II HLA loci were covered by the typing at four-digit resolution. To study patterns of TCR occurrence, a later analysis re-analyzed previously published TCR beta repertoires from 550 to 800 donors and added high-resolution HLA genotyping. Roughly five DR-DQ haplotypes were handled as single units for association and clustering because linkage in the cohort was strong. Donor age, sex, ethnicity and CMV serostatus were compiled alongside the repertoire data. On average, roughly 240,000 unique TCR beta nucleotide sequences were sequenced per donor among a few hundred genotyped donors of the cohort, with 15% to 20% of those sequences being non-productive. To predict cytomegalovirus infection status, the study combined high-throughput TCR immunosequencing, statistical association of individual TCRs with disease status, and machine learning. Approximately 330 gigabases of sequencing data and about 92 million unique TCR sequences made up an early release that covered over 550 HLA-typed donors.

About this clone itself: This clone's antigen is unknown. No much larger clonotype is one base removed from it; base qualities were not supplied.

In total, roughly 710 healthy bone marrow donors made up the cohort. At the time of sampling, every cohort member was nominally healthy, though immune exposures that went unrecorded were likely present. The donor was CMV seropositive and belonged to the group of 250 to 300 seropositive cohort members. Each donor provided a peripheral blood sample, and peripheral blood mononuclear cells were used for TCR beta sequencing. The Qiagen DNeasy Blood Extraction Kit was used to extract genomic DNA from the blood cell samples. A distance of 9 bases separates the germline ends of V and J, which lose 10 bases and 2 bases respectively. The germline V gene sets CDR1 to MDHEN and CDR2 to SYDVKM. The CDR3 contains 13 residues, cysteine and phenylalanine counted. Only the CDR3 part of the read is kept: 39 bases, read in frame from the first base. Libraries came from the immunoSEQ multiplex PCR assay. The multiplex PCR relied on a mix of 60 forward primers for TCR Vbeta segments and 13 reverse primers for TCR Jbeta segments. The CDR3 region of rearranged TCR beta genes was amplified from genomic DNA by a multiplex PCR assay. The amplified TCR beta libraries were sequenced on the Illumina HiSeq System as 87-base-pair reads. On the study's bioinformatics: A later analysis counted about 82 million unique TCR beta chains across the 700 or so repertoires, and some 11 million of these chains were shared by at least two donors. A nearest-neighbor algorithm error-corrected the raw reads and collapsed the reads into unique sequences, merging closely related sequences to remove PCR and sequencing errors. CDR3 sequences were aligned to IMGT reference sequences to assign V, D and J gene segments. For a sequence to be retained, a match of at least six nucleotides to both a V gene segment and a J gene segment was required. Rearrangements were called productive when the CDR3 lacked stop codons and stayed in frame with V and J; all others were non-productive. CDR3 was defined according to IMGT convention as the region running from the second conserved V-encoded cysteine to the conserved J-encoded phenylalanine. In an earlier analysis of approximately 500 of the donors, sequences lacking an unambiguous match to a single V gene segment were excluded. In an earlier analysis of 587 of the donors, V segments were called functional above 56.7% productive rearrangements and were called segregating when the between-donor standard deviation exceeded 5%. To diagnose cytomegalovirus status from the catalog of TCR beta chain sequences, a statistical classification framework was built. A later analysis assigned V and J genes by comparing TCR nucleotide sequences with IMGT/GENE-DB human TR gene sequences. Using the TCRdist pipeline, a later analysis assigned CDR3 sequences along with most-parsimonious VDJ recombination scenarios. In a later analysis, every TCR beta chain was defined by the combination of its CDR3 amino acid sequence and its V-gene family, and reads without a unique V-gene family were dropped. To address suspected cross-contamination and a sequencing artifact, a later analysis removed a few hundred highly shared, low-generation-probability nucleotide sequences. In a later analysis, a clonal expansion index was calculated for each public chain from normalized within-repertoire ranks of inferred template counts. In a later analysis, generation probabilities were computed using a VDJ recombination model fitted to out-of-frame rearrangements, and the results were checked against IGoR. In a later analysis, hypergeometric tests were used to score TCR-TCR, TCR-HLA and TCR-CMV co-occurrence, with a repertoire-size bias correction applied to TCR pairs. In a later analysis, false discovery rates were estimated by permuting HLA or CMV assignments 20 times. A later analysis grouped co-occurring TCRs with DBSCAN, adding TCRdist sequence similarity when clustering within HLA-allele-positive subsets. Co-occurrence clustering excluded repertoires with fewer than 30,000 or more than 120,000 public chains, plus five with anomalous nucleotide sharing. The source is immuneACCESS, and TCRdb retained only in-frame sequences with V and J called. Part of the clones is not carried over; for the studies checked, unresolved V genes explain less than half of this, and the remainder is unexplained. Clone size and the V and J calls come from that table; the DNA yielded D and trimming. This sample comprises approximately 81,000 clones, 70% to 80% of them detected only once. The ten largest make up 2.5% to 3.5% of the sample.

Findings and caveats that apply to the study as a whole: A later genetic analysis associated a missense DCLRE1C variant with V-gene and J-gene trimming of TCR beta chains, and an independent cohort replicated the association. According to a later genetic analysis, donors in an Asian-associated ancestry cluster had fewer N-insertions in productive TCRs than the roughly 700-donor mean. A further reported finding was that TCR beta sequences accurately predicted the HLA-A and HLA-B alleles for most subjects in the first cohort. A later analysis found that most CMV-associated TCR beta chains appeared HLA-restricted, with HLA associations seemingly driven largely by CMV exposure. The classifier was reported to diagnose cytomegalovirus status with high specificity and sensitivity in both the original and validation cohorts. CMV serostatus was the only immune exposure information available for the cohort. When HLA alleles, especially DR and DQ, strongly co-occurred, TCR associations were difficult to assign to individual alleles. According to a later analysis, parvovirus B19, influenza, CMV and Epstein-Barr virus appeared linked to several top co-occurrence clusters. A later analysis found that HLA-associated TCR beta chains were more clonally expanded and had lower generation probabilities than equally common non-associated chains. At a false discovery rate of 0.05, a later analysis linked fewer than 20,000 TCR beta sequences to specific HLA alleles. Most TCR sequences were seen in very few donors, while some public TCRs were found in many individuals. In vitro tests confirmed that a few of the cytomegalovirus-associated TCR beta chains recognize cytomegalovirus antigens. The authors suggested that the approach could potentially be generalized to other disease states and immunological phenotypes. Some IMGT-functional V segments, including TRBV6-2 and TRBV6-3, could not be told apart with the 87-base-pair reads, so those segments were excluded. In an earlier analysis of approximately 590 of the donors, most TCR beta V segments were observed in productive rearrangements about 87% or about 30% of the time, broadly matching IMGT annotations. Because HLA typing was missing for some donors at each locus, association tests included only the typed subset. Roughly uniform sequencing depth across donors was assumed in presence/absence analyses, although this assumption may not hold. The study gave a list of 150 to 200 TCR beta chains associated with cytomegalovirus. Because counts were too low, some 17 rarely observed V segments, including chromosome 9 orphons, were left out of the earlier analysis of some 600 of the donors. According to a later analysis, TCR association rates differed among HLA loci, with DRB1 alleles showing the most associated TCRs and HLA-C alleles showing the fewest. A cluster of highly shared sequence variants was judged likely to be a technical artifact of the sequencing pipeline. Linkage disequilibrium might explain the correlated functional status among segregating V segments, but an unknown experimental factor could not be excluded. The cohort was sequenced for TCR beta chains only, and without alpha or paired-chain data the features that could be detected were limited.

In this chain, TRBV28 is recombined with TRBJ2-6; possibly the D gene is TRBD1, per 6 matching bases. What was sequenced was PBMCs. This clonotype was sampled from a man aged 50 or older in good health and CMV-seropositive. DNA sequence: TGTGCCACCACAGGGCCTGGGGCCAACGTCCTGACTTTC. Protein translation: CATTGPGANVLTF.